These 13 T cell receptor beta chains originate from one sample sequenced in a study of PD-1 blockade in classical Hodgkin lymphoma. Patients all relapsed after autologous stem cell transplantation, and there was variation in brentuximab vedotin exposure. The data were produced by immunoSEQ multiplex PCR, yet TCRdb's version contains in-frame clones alone and is incomplete. This sample has tens of thousands of clones; about 80% occur once, and the top ten carry approximately 44%. The sequencing used peripheral blood mononuclear cells (PBMCs), collected before the second cycle of nivolumab. The receptors shown here come from a human donor with classical Hodgkin lymphoma.

The chain recombines TRBV9 with TRBJ2-7; D perhaps matches TRBD1 (6 bases). The CDR3 length is 13 residues. Trimming took off 3 bases at V and 7 bases at J, with 14 bases between the two ends. Germline CDR1 SGDLS, CDR2 YYNGEE. DNA of the CDR3: TGTGCCAGCAGCGAGGGGGTCGGTGGGGAGCAGTACTTC. Protein sequence: CASSEGVGGEQYF. Full variable domain (outside the CDR3, taken from reference TRBV9 and TRBJ2-7): DSGVTQTPKHLITATGQRVTLRCSPRSGDLSVYWYQQSLDQGLQFLIQYYNGEERAKGNILERFSAQQFPDLHSELNLSSLELGDSALYFCASSEGVGGEQYFGPGTRLTVT.

This clone was detected once. The chain recombines TRBV7-3 with TRBJ2-3; possible D gene TRBD2, 6 bases. V lost 5 bases to trimming and J lost 5 bases, with 11 bases between them. Germline CDR1 SGHTA, CDR2 FQGTGA. CDR3 length: 13 residues. The CDR3 DNA reads as TGTGCCAGCAGCGCATCCGGGGGAGATACGCAGTATTTT. It is translated as CASSASGGDTQYF.

The chain couples TRBV7-6 to TRBJ2-1, with D possibly TRBD2 on 5 matching bases. This CDR3 is built from 13 residues. Germline lookup yields CDR1 SGHVS and CDR2 FNYEAQ. The V end was cut by 3 bases, the J end by 4 bases, with 7 bases between. CDR3 DNA: TGTGCCAGCAGCTTTGAGGGTTACAATGAGCAGTTCTTC. This gives the protein CASSFEGYNEQFF.

This clone showed up just a few times. V gene TRBV7-3 combines with J gene TRBJ1-1, with unresolved D. This CDR3 comprises 13 residues. The germline V gene has CDR1 SGHTA and CDR2 FQGTGA. With 1 base removed from V and 7 bases from J, the gap between germline ends came to 10 bases. The CDR3 region is CASSLRNGLEAFF. Here the CDR3 DNA reads TGTGCCAGCAGCTTAAGGAACGGGCTTGAAGCTTTCTTT.

The chain is built from TRBV12-2 and TRBJ2-7. TRBV12-2 is a documented pseudogene. The CDR3 is made up of 18 amino acids. CDR3 sequence (DNA): TGTGCAAGTCGCTTAGAGAGTACGGGATTCAGGGTGAAGCACGAGCAGTACTTC. Translating it yields CASRLESTGFRVKHEQYF.

The genes are TRBV27 and TRBJ2-1; 8 bases align to TRBD1. CDR3 length: 16 amino acids. V was clipped by 6 bases and J by 4 bases; unmatched bases: 11. The germline V gene encodes CDR1 MNHEY and CDR2 SMNVEV (reference sequence). In nucleotides, the CDR3 is TGTGCCAGCAGCTTTAGGGGCGGACAGGGTTACAATGAGCAGTTCTTC. This translates into CASSFRGGQGYNEQFF.

V gene TRBV6-5 combines with J gene TRBJ1-2; no firm D call. The CDR3 spans 11 residues. The germline CDR1 and CDR2 sequences are MNHEY and SVGAGI. V dropped 6 bases and J dropped 8 bases, with 10 bases sitting between them. DNA of the CDR3: TGTGCCAGCAGAGGCCTCGGAGGCTACACCTTC. Its translation: CASRGLGGYTF.

This chain uses TRBV6-8 with TRBJ1-2; no reliable D call. Trimming left V 6 bases short and J 10 bases short, with 12 bases between. CDR3 length: 11 amino acids. Germline V gives CDR1 MNHGY, CDR2 SAAAGT. The CDR3 here is CASSGGLDYTF. CDR3 in DNA: TGTGCCAGCAGCGGCGGTTTGGACTACACCTTC.

This chain uses TRBV6-5 with TRBJ2-5; D perhaps matches TRBD1 (6 bases). V lost 11 bases and J 4 bases, leaving 20 bases between the germline ends. There are 14 residues in the CDR3. Germline-derived CDR1 and CDR2 are MNHEY and SVGAGI. The CDR3 spells CAAGWAGVGETQYF. The CDR3 nucleotides are TGTGCCGCAGGTTGGGCAGGGGTCGGAGAGACCCAGTACTTC.

The chain employs TRBV27 and TRBJ1-3; 9 bases fit TRBD1. Germline V gives CDR1 MNHEY, CDR2 SMNVEV (reference sequence). This CDR3 region has 18 residues. V trimming: 5 bases; J trimming: 2 bases; junction bases outside the gene matches: 13. In DNA, the CDR3 is TGTGCCAGCAGTCAAAACAGGGGGCGAGGGCTCGCTGGAAACACCATATATTTT. This gives the protein CASSQNRGRGLAGNTIYF.

V and J are TRBV11-2 and TRBJ2-1; TRBD2 aligns across 7 bases. J lost 0 bases, V lost 3 bases, and 11 bases had no gene match. CDR1 is SGHAT and CDR2 is FQNNGV in the germline V gene. The CDR3 contains 18 residues. The CDR3 sequence is CASSFGAGWDYSYNEQFF. The CDR3 DNA follows: TGTGCCAGCAGCTTCGGGGCAGGCTGGGACTACTCCTACAATGAGCAGTTCTTC.

This chain joins TRBV5-4 and TRBJ2-7, with D perhaps TRBD1 (6 bases). The V end lost 4 bases, the J end lost 3 bases, and 11 bases lay between the germline ends. CDR1 SGHNT and CDR2 YYREEE come from the germline V gene (reference sequence). The CDR3 covers 13 residues. The chain's CDR3 is CASSPGTNYEQYF. The CDR3 DNA follows: TGTGCCAGCAGCCCCGGGACAAACTACGAGCAGTACTTC.

Comments on this clone: The junction and the germline gene differ at one end; a read error may be behind it. The same CDR3 also results from other DNA sequences found in this sample. This sequence joins TRBV5-1 and TRBJ1-1; D gene unclear. The CDR3 consists of 14 residues. Germline values: CDR1 SGHRS, CDR2 YFSETQ. The CDR3 is CASSLELGNTEAFF. The CDR3 coding sequence is TGCGCCAGCAGCTTGGAGTTGGGGAACACTGAGGCTTTCTTT.